This T cell receptor beta chain is drawn from a study of regulatory T cells in long-lasting Graves disease. The sample's time point: newly diagnosed GD, antithyroid drugs for less than 3 months. PBMCs were the source of the RNA used for TCR sequencing. In its sample, this clonotype was seen many times. The junction had 7 bases not matched to a gene; V was cut back by 3 bases and J by 3 bases. The germline V gene has CDR1 SGHTA and CDR2 FQGTGA. CDR3 length: 16 amino acids. iRepertoire HTBI primers and Arm-PCR of CDR3 regions built TCR beta libraries. TCRdb used MiXCR to reprocess the multiplex PCR reads, holding one entry per CDR3 protein. The sample comprises 250,000 to 300,000 distinct CDR3 sequences, 15% to 20% of which are singletons, and 14% rests with the top ten. These records were also assigned to another study, of T cells in Graves' hyperthyroidism and ophthalmopathy.

This TCR came from a woman aged 25 to 39 with Graves disease. Sequenced material: peripheral blood mononuclear cells (PBMCs), taken at new diagnosis, from a patient treated with antithyroid drugs. V gene TRBV7-3 combines with J gene TRBJ2-1; TRBD2 agrees at 8 bases. The CDR3 DNA is TGTGCCAGCAGCTTTTCTGGTAGCGGGAACTACAATGAGCAGTTCTTC. This codes for CASSFSGSGNYNEQFF.